This T cell receptor beta chain comes out of a study of radiotherapy plus CTLA-4 blockade in lung cancer. Across the whole study: Disease control was achieved by over 25% of patients, and objective responses by about 17%. General study points: Tumor-derived TCR clones expanded in blood after radiotherapy plus ipilimumab. According to reports, early shifts in blood T cell clones, alongside interferon-beta, forecast response most accurately.

CTLA-4 blockade with ipilimumab, together with focal radiation, was given to patients with chemo-refractory metastatic non-small-cell lung cancer. As regards this clone: Its antigen remains unidentified.

Sequenced by immunoSEQ multiplex PCR; TCRdb stores in-frame clones only, minus some. The table has tens of thousands of clones, around nine tenths seen once; the top ten hold approximately 15%. The CDR3 totals 17 residues. V was pared by 4 bases and J by 4 bases, with 22 bases between. Germline lookup yields CDR1 MGHRA and CDR2 YSYEKL. The chain is built from TRBV4-1 and TRBJ1-2; maybe TRBD1 (6 bases). This TCR came from a human donor with non-small cell lung cancer that progressed on radiotherapy plus ipilimumab. The sequenced sample was peripheral blood, obtained from a patient treated with radiotherapy plus ipilimumab. CDR3 sequence reads: CASSPTDRDLLTYGYTF. The CDR3, as DNA: TGCGCCAGCAGCCCCACGGACAGAGACCTCCTGACCTATGGCTACACCTTC.